This T cell receptor beta chain was identified in a study of neurological immune-mediated disorders. V was shortened by 2 bases and J by 5 bases, with 14 bases between the two germline ends. This CDR3 comprises 14 residues. The germline CDR1 and CDR2 sequences are DFQATT and SNEGSKA (reference sequence). Regarding the study as a whole: Private repertoires in all groups were suggested by the finding that expanded clones across subjects shared no CDR3 amino acid sequences.

The cDNA was generated by 5'RACE with 10-nucleotide random UMIs. Each CDR3 protein is one row after TCRdb ran MiXCR on the 5' RACE reads. The sample carries tens of thousands of distinct CDR3 sequences, about 3.7% recorded once. In its sample, this clonotype was seen many times. What it binds is unknown. Unsorted libraries were generated from 2 million PBMCs. These cells had been stored in RNAlater at -80 C. J is TRBJ2-3 and V is TRBV20-1, with D maybe TRBD2 (6 bases). The sequence was collected from a man aged 55 to 70 with multiple sclerosis. Input material: PBMCs. The CDR3 nucleotides read TGCAGTGCTAGACCCCTTGGAGGGGAAGATACGCAGTATTTT. It yields the protein CSARPLGGEDTQYF.